A single sample is the source of the 18 T cell receptor beta chains below, sequenced in a study of T cells in tuberculosis. Here immunoSEQ multiplex PCR was the method, and the copy in TCRdb shows in-frame clones only, minus some. Here the sample spans about 25,000 clones, around nine tenths being singletons. The sequencing sample was made of PBMCs. Receptor source: a donor aged 10 to 29 with latent tuberculosis or without tuberculosis infection. Some clones in this sample may be carry-over from other donors' samples.

The chain carries TRBV27 and TRBJ1-5; 9 nucleotides agree with TRBD1. Germline loops: CDR1 MNHEY, CDR2 SMNVEV (reference sequence). The J segment lost 5 bases and the V segment lost 8 bases, leaving 7 bases of the junction unmatched. The CDR3 has 14 amino acids. The CDR3 DNA reads as TGTGCCAGCCAGTCCGGGACAGGGTATCAGCCCCAGCATTTT. Translation: CASQSGTGYQPQHF.

Written as DNA, the CDR3 is TGTGCCAGCAGCTTCACAGGGGGCCAAAACATTCAGTACTTC. It encodes CASSFTGGQNIQYF. V is TRBV5-6 and J is TRBJ2-4; 9 bases map to TRBD1. The CDR3 has 14 residues. The V gene's germline CDR1 is SGHDT and CDR2 YYEEEE. J lost 5 bases, V lost 2 bases, and 2 bases had no gene match.

This clone was picked up a small number of times. This rearrangement joins TRBV30 to TRBJ2-1; maybe TRBD1 (5 bases). The CDR3 consists of 13 residues. V shed 1 base and J shed 6 bases, with 10 bases lying between them. The V gene's germline CDR1 is GTSNPN and CDR2 SVGIG (reference sequence). CDR3 bases: TGTGCCTGGAGTGGAGGAACAGGCAATGAGCAGTTCTTC. Its protein product is CAWSGGTGNEQFF.

This clone occurred once. The rearrangement uses TRBV9 and TRBJ2-1, with 9 positions matching TRBD2. The CDR3 consists of 18 residues. V lost 1 base and J lost 8; bases outside the gene matches: 16. Germline V gene data show CDR1 as SGDLS and CDR2 as YYNGEE. The CDR3 loop is CASSVRPPQGGRGDEQFF. In DNA, the CDR3 is TGTGCCAGCAGCGTAAGGCCCCCTCAGGGCGGGAGGGGGGATGAGCAGTTCTTC.

The rearrangement joins TRBV6-6 to TRBJ2-1; D uncertain. Trimming took 8 bases from V and 0 from J, leaving 8 bases between them. The CDR3 consists of 13 residues. Germline V gives CDR1 MNHNY, CDR2 SVGAGI (reference sequence). The CDR3 sequence: CASRPSSYNEQFF. CDR3 in DNA: TGTGCCAGCCGTCCTAGCTCCTACAATGAGCAGTTCTTC.

V gene TRBV7-3 combines with J gene TRBJ2-6; possible D gene TRBD1, 6 bases. The CDR3 loop spans 20 amino acids. Trimming removed 5 bases from V and 0 bases from J, with 23 bases in between. Germline assignment: CDR1 SGHTA and CDR2 FQGTGA. In DNA, the CDR3 is TGTGCCAGCAGCCCCCGACCCCGGACAGCTCCAACCTCTGGGGCCAACGTCCTGACTTTC. Translation gives CASSPRPRTAPTSGANVLTF.

This clone was observed a single time. V is TRBV6-5 and J is TRBJ2-2; 9 positions agree with TRBD1. Germline CDR1 MNHEY, CDR2 SVGAGI. The CDR3 spans 14 residues. V trimming: 2 bases; J trimming: 5 bases; junction bases outside the gene matches: 0. Here the CDR3 reads CASSYDRGTGELFF. CDR3 coding DNA: TGTGCCAGCAGTTACGACAGGGGGACCGGGGAGCTGTTTTTT.

J is TRBJ1-5 and V is TRBV30; the D is unclear. V shed 3 bases and J shed 10 bases, with 19 bases lying between them. Per the germline V gene, CDR1 is GTSNPN and CDR2 is SVGIG (reference sequence). CDR3 length: 14 amino acids. For the CDR3, the DNA is TGTGCCTGGAGCGCACCTACTGGCCGAGGACCCCAGCATTTT. Residues: CAWSAPTGRGPQHF.

J is TRBJ1-2 and V is TRBV2; 9 bases map to TRBD1. CDR3 length: 16 amino acids. Losses at the gene ends were 3 bases for V and 5 bases for J; bases not matched to a gene: 10. CDR1 and CDR2 (germline): SNHLY, FYNNEI. CDR3 sequence: CASSDVGNRGPYGYTF. The CDR3 nucleotides read TGTGCCAGCAGTGACGTAGGGAACAGGGGGCCATATGGCTACACCTTC.

This clone came up a few times. The V and J genes are TRBV7-2 and TRBJ1-5, with D perhaps matching TRBD1 (6 bases). The germline V gene has CDR1 SGHTA and CDR2 FQGNSA. There are 17 residues in the CDR3. Trimming took 4 bases from V and 3 from J, leaving 19 bases between them. CDR3 in DNA: TGTGCCAGCAGCTCTCCCACAGGGCCACATTCCAATCAGCCCCAGCATTTT. As protein: CASSSPTGPHSNQPQHF.

The chain links TRBV30 to TRBJ1-2, with no clear D. The germline V and J ends were trimmed by 4 bases and 6 bases, with 9 bases remaining between them. The germline CDR1 and CDR2 sequences are GTSNPN and SVGIG (reference sequence). This CDR3 spans 11 amino acids. CDR3 DNA sequence: TGTGCCTGGATGAGGGAGAATGGCTACACCTTC. This encodes CAWMRENGYTF.

This clone appeared a single time. The gene calls are TRBV15 and TRBJ2-1; TRBD2 matches 9 bases. Trimming removed 3 bases from V and 0 bases from J; junction bases left unmatched: 6. CDR1 LNHNV and CDR2 YYDKDF come from the germline V gene (reference sequence). This CDR3 has 17 residues. The CDR3 nucleotides read TGTGCCACCAGCAGGCGGGGGGGTCTCCTCTCCTACAATGAGCAGTTCTTC. This sequence encodes CATSRRGGLLSYNEQFF.

The chain recombines TRBV14 with TRBJ2-3, with D perhaps matching TRBD1 (6 bases). The CDR3 is 16 residues long. V shed 4 bases and J shed 2 bases, with 16 bases lying between them. CDR1 is SGHDN, CDR2 FVKESK, per germline. The CDR3 sequence: CASSRTGYGLTDTQYF. CDR3 DNA sequence: TGTGCCAGCAGCCGAACAGGGTATGGGCTCACAGATACGCAGTATTTT. The whole variable domain, remainder taken from reference TRBV14 and TRBJ2-3, is EAGVTQFPSHSVIEKGQTVTLRCDPISGHDNLYWYRRVMGKEIKFLLHFVKESKQDESGMPNNRFLAERTGGTYSTLKVQPAELEDSGVYFCASSRTGYGLTDTQYFGPGTRLTVL.

This chain links TRBV21-1 with TRBJ2-7; the D call in the table, TRBD2, was not verified against the DNA. TRBV21-1 is described as a pseudogene. The CDR3 has 19 residues. CDR3 region: CASSKKRPIPFRWVDEQYF. CDR3 coding DNA: TGTGCCAGCAGCAAAAAGCGCCCCATTCCGTTTCGCTGGGTGGACGAGCAGTACTTC.

The genes are TRBV5-1 and TRBJ2-3, with a tentative D call TRBD2 (5 bases). This CDR3 region has 14 residues. With 0 bases removed from V and 5 bases from J, the gap between germline ends came to 10 bases. Germline CDR1 is SGHRS and CDR2 is YFSETQ. The CDR3 here is CASSLASGEDTQYF. The CDR3 DNA is TGCGCCAGCAGCTTGGCGTCCGGGGAAGATACGCAGTATTTT.

The J gene is TRBJ2-3, the V gene TRBV5-1; weak D call: TRBD2 (7 bases). The CDR3 is made up of 15 amino acids. With 0 bases removed from V and 2 bases from J, the gap between germline ends came to 10 bases. Germline-derived CDR1 and CDR2 are SGHRS and YFSETQ. This CDR3 is CASSLVRGATDTQYF. CDR3 nucleotide sequence: TGCGCCAGCAGCTTGGTTCGGGGGGCCACAGATACGCAGTATTTT.

The V gene is TRBV9, the J gene TRBJ2-5; 8 nucleotides agree with TRBD1. Germline CDR1 is SGDLS and CDR2 is YYNGEE. CDR3 length equals 15 residues. The J segment lost 5 bases and the V segment lost 3 bases, leaving 9 bases of the junction unmatched. The DNA for the CDR3 is TGTGCCAGCAGCGATACCCGGACAGGGTGGGAGACCCAGTACTTC. This translates into CASSDTRTGWETQYF.

The chain is built from TRBV25-1 and TRBJ1-2; 7 positions agree with TRBD1. CDR3 size: 14 residues. V gave up 3 bases and J gave up 9 bases; unmatched junction bases: 10. The V gene's germline CDR1 is MGHDK and CDR2 SYGVNS. For the CDR3, the DNA is TGTGCCAGCAGTGATGGAGGGACAGTGTCTAGCTACACCTTC. This codes for CASSDGGTVSSYTF.